A single T cell receptor beta chain is shown here with its context. What it recognizes is unknown. The PCR ran on 60 Vbeta and 13 Jbeta primers. Sequencing used immunoSEQ multiplex PCR; TCRdb keeps in-frame clones, though not all of them. Of some 240,000 clones in the sample, roughly 80% were seen once. The data were taken from a study of cytomegalovirus exposure and HLA in healthy donors. Study observations and caveats: In an earlier analysis, in 587 donors, most V segments appeared productive either ~90% or ~30% of the time.

This clonotype originated in a male donor in good health and CMV-seronegative. Source material: PBMCs.

The CDR3 is CASSLPGTGHYGYTF. The DNA for the CDR3 is TGTGCCAGCAGCTTACCCGGGACAGGCCACTATGGCTACACCTTC. J is TRBJ1-2 and V is TRBV7-9; 8 nucleotides agree with TRBD1. The CDR3 has 15 amino acids. The trim removed 2 bases at V and 3 bases at J, leaving 5 bases unmatched. Germline lookup yields CDR1 SEHNR and CDR2 FQNEAQ (reference sequence).